This T cell receptor (beta chain) was recorded in a study of monozygotic twins with inflammatory bowel disease. Study-level results: Twin pairs that were concordant did not differ from discordant pairs in repertoire similarity, possibly from limited power.

The CDR3 runs 16 residues. Per donor, over 2 ml of blood was collected and frozen. TCRdb reprocessed the 5' RACE reads; each CDR3 protein has one entry and no DNA is given. The sample yields 200,000 to 250,000 distinct CDR3 sequences, of which the top ten take up about 8%. Of note for this clonotype: Its antigen is still unknown.

What was sequenced was blood. The rearrangement joins TRBV12-3 or TRBV12-4 to TRBJ2-7; without DNA, the TCRdb call of TRBD1 cannot be checked. The origin of this receptor is a human donor with ulcerative colitis or Crohn's disease, or a healthy co-twin of an affected twin (not recorded which). This chain's CDR3 is CASSPTGQALSYEQYF.